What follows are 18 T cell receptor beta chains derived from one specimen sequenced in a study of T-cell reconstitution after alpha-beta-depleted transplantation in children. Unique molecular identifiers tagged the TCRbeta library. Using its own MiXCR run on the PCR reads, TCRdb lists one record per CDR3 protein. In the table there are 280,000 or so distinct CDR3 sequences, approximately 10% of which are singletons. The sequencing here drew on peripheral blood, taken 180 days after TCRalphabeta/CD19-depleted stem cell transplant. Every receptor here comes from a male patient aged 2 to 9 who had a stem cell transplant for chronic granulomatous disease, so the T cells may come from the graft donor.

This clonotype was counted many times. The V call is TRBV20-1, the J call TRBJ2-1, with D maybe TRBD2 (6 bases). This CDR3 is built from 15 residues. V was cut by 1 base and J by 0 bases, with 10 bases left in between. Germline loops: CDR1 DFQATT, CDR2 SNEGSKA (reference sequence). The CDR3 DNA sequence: TGCAGTGCTAGAGTCCCGACTAGCTCCTACAATGAGCAGTTCTTC. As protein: CSARVPTSSYNEQFF.

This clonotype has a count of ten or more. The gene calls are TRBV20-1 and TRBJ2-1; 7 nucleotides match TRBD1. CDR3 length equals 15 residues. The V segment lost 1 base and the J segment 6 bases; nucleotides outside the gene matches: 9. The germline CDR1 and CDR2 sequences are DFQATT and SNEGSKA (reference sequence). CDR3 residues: CSARAWTGQGNEQFF. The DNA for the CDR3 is TGCAGTGCTAGAGCTTGGACAGGCCAGGGCAATGAGCAGTTCTTC.

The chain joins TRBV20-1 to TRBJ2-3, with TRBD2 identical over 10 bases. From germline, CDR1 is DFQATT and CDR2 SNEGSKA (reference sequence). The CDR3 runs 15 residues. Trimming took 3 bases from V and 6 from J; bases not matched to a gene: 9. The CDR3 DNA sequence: TGCAGTGCTAGGTCAAGCGGGAGGGGTCGGGATACGCAGTATTTT. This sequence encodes CSARSSGRGRDTQYF.

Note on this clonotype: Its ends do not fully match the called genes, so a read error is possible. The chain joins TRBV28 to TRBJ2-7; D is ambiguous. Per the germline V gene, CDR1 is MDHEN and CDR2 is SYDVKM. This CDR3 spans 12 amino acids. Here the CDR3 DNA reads TGTGCCAGTCAGAGATTTAGCTACGAGCAGCACTTC. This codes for CASQRFSYEQHF.

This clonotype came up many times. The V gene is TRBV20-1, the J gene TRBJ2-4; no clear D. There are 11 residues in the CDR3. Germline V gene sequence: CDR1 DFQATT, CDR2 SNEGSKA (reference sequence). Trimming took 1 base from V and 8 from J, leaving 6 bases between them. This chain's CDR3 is CSARGKDIQYF. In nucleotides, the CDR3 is TGCAGTGCTAGAGGAAAGGACATTCAGTACTTC.

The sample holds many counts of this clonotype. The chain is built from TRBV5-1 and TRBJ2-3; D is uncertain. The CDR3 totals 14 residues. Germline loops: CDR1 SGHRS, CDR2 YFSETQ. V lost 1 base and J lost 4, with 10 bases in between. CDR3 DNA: TGCGCCAGCAGCTTGTCTAGGTGGGCAGATACGCAGTATTTT. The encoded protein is CASSLSRWADTQYF. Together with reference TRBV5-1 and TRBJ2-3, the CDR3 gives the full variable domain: KAGVTQTPRYLIKTRGQQVTLSCSPISGHRSVSWYQQTPGQGLQFLFEYFSETQRNKGNFPGRFSGRQFSNSRSEMNVSTLELGDSALYLCASSLSRWADTQYFGPGTRLTVL.

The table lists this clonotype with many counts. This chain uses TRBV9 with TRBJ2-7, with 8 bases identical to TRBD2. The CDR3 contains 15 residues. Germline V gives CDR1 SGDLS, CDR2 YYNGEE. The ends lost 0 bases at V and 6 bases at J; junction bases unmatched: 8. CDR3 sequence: CASSVGAGLEGEQYF. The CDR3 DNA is TGTGCCAGCAGCGTAGGTGCGGGACTAGAGGGCGAGCAGTACTTC.

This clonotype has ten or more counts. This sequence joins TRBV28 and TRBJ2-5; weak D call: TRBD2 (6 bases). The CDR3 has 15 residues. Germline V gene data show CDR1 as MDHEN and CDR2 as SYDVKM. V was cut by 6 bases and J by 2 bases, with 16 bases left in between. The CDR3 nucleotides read TGTGCCAGCAGCCCCCTTGGGGGGAGGCAAGAGACCCAGTACTTC. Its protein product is CASSPLGGRQETQYF.

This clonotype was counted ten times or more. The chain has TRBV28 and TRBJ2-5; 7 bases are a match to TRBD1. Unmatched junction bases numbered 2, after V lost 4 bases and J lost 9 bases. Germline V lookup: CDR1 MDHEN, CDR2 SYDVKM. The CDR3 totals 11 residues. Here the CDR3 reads CASSYRGPQYF. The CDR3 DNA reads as TGTGCCAGCAGTTATAGGGGGCCCCAGTACTTC.

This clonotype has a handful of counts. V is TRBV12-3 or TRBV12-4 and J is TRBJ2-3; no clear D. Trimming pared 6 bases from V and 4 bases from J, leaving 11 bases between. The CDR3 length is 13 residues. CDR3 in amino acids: CASRSGTSDTQYF. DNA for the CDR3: TGTGCCAGCAGGTCAGGTACTTCAGATACGCAGTATTTT.

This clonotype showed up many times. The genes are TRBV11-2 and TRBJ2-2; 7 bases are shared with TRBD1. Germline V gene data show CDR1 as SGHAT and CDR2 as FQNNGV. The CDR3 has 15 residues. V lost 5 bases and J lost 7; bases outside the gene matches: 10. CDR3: CASSILAGGSGELFF. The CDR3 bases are TGTGCCAGCAGCATCCTCGCAGGGGGAAGCGGGGAGCTGTTTTTT.

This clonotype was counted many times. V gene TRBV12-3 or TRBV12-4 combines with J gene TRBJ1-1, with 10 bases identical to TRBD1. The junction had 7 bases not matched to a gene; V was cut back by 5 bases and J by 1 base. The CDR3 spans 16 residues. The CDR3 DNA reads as TGTGCCAGCAGTCTCGGGACAGGGGCAGCGAACACTGAAGCTTTCTTT. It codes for CASSLGTGAANTEAFF.

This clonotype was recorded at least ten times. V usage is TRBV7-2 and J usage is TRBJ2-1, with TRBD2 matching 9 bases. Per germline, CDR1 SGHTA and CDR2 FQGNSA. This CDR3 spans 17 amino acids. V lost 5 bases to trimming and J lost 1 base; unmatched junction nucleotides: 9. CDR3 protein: CASSAGLTSGSYNEQFF. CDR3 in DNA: TGTGCCAGCAGCGCAGGCCTGACTAGCGGTTCCTACAATGAGCAGTTCTTC. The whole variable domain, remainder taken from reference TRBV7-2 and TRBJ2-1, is GAGVSQSPSNKVTEKGKDVELRCDPISGHTALYWYRQSLGQGLEFLIYFQGNSAPDKSGLPSDRFSAERTGGSVSTLTIQRTQQEDSAVYLCASSAGLTSGSYNEQFFGPGTRLTVL.

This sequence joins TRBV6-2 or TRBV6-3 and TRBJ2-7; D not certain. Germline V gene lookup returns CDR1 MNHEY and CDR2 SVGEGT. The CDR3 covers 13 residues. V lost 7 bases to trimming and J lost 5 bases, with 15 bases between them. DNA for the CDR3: TGTGCCAGCACCTCGGGCCTCCAGCACGAGCAGTACTTC. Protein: CASTSGLQHEQYF.

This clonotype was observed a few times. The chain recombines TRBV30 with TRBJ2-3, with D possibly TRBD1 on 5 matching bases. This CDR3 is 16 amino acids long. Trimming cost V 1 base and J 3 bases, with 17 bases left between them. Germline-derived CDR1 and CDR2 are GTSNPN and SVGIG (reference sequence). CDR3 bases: TGTGCCTGGAGTGCCCAGTGGGCAGGGCAAACAGATACGCAGTATTTT. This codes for CAWSAQWAGQTDTQYF. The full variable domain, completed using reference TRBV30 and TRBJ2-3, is SQTIHQWPATLVQPVGSPLSLECTVEGTSNPNLYWYRQAAGRGLQLLFYSVGIGQISSEVPQNLSASRPQDRQFILSSKKLLLSDSGFYLCAWSAQWAGQTDTQYFGPGTRLTVL.

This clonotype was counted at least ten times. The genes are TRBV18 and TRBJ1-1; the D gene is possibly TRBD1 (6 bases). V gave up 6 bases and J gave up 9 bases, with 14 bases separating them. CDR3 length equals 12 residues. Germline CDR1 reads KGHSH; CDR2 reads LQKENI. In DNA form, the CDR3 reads TGTGCCAGCTCGCCTGAGGGGGGAAAAGCTTTCTTT. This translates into CASSPEGGKAFF. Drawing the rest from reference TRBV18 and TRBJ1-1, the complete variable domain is NAGVMQNPRHLVRRRGQEARLRCSPMKGHSHVYWYRQLPEEGLKFMVYLQKENIIDESGMPKERFSAEFPKEGPSILRIQQVVRGDSAAYFCASSPEGGKAFFGQGTRLTVV.

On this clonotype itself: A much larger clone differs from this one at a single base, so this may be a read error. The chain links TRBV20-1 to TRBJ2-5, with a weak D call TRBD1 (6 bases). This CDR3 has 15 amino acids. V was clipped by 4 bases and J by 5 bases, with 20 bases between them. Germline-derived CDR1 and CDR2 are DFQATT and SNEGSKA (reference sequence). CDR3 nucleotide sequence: TGCAGTGCTAAACCTAGGGGACACCTTTTGGAGACCCAGTACTTC. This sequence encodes CSAKPRGHLLETQYF.

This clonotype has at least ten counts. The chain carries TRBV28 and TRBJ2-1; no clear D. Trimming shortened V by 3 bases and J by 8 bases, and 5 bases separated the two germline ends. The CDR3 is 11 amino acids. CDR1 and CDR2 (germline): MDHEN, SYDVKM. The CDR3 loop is CASSFRHEQFF. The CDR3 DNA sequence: TGTGCCAGCAGTTTCCGTCATGAGCAGTTCTTC.